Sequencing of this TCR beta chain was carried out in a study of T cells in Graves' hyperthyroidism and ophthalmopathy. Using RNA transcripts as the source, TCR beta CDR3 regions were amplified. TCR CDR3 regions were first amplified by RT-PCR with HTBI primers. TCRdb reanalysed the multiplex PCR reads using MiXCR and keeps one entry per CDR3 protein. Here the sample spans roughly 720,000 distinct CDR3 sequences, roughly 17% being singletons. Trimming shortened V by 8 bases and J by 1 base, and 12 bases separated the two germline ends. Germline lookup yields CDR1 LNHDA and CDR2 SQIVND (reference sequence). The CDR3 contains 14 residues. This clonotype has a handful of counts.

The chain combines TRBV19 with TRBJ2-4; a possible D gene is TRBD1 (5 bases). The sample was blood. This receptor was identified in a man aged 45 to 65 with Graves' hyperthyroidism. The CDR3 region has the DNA TGTGCCAGTTCCCCGACAGCTGCCAAAAACATTCAGTACTTC. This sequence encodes CASSPTAAKNIQYF.